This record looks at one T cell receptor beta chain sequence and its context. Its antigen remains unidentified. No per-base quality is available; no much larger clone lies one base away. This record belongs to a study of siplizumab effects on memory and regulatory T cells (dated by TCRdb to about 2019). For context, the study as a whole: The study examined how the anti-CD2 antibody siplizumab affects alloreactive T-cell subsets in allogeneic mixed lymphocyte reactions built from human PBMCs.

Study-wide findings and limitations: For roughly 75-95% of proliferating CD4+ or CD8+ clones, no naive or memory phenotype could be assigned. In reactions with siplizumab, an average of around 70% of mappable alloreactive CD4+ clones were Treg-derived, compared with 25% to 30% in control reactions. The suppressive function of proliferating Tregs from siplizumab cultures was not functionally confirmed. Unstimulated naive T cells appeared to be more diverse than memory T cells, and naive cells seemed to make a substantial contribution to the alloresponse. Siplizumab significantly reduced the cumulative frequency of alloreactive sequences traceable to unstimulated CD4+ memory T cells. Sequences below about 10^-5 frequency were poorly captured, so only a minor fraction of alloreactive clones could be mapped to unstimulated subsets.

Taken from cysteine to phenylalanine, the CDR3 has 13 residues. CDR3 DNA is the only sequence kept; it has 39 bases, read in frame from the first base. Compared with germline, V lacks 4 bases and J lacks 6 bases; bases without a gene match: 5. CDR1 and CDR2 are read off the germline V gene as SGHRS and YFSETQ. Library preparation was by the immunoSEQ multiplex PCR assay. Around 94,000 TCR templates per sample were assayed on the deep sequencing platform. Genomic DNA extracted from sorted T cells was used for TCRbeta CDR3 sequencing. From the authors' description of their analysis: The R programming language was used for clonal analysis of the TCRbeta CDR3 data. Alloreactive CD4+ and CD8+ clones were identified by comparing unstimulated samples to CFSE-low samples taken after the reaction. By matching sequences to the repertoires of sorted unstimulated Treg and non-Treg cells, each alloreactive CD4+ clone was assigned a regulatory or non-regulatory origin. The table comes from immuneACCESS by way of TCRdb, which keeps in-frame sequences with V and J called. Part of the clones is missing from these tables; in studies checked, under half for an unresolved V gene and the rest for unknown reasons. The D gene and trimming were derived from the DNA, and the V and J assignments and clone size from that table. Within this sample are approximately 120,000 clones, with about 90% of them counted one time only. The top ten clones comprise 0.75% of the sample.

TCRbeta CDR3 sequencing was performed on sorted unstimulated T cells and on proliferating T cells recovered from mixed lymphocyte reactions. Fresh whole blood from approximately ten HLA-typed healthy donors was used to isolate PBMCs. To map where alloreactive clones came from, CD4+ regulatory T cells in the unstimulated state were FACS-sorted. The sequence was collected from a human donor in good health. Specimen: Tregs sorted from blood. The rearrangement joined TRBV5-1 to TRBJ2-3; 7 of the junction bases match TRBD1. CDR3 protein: CASSGGQFDTQYF. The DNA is TGCGCCAGCAGCGGGGGACAGTTCGATACGCAGTATTTT.